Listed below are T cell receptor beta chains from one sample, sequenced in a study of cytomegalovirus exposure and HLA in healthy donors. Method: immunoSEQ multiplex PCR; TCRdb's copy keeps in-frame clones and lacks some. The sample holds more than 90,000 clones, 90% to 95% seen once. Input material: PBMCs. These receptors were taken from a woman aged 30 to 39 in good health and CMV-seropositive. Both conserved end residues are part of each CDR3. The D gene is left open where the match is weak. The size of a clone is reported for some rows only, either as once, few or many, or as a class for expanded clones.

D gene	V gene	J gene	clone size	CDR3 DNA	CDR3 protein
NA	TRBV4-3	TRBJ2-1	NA	TGCGCCAGCAGCCAAGATTGGGGAGACTACAATGAGCAGTTCTTC	CASSQDWGDYNEQFF
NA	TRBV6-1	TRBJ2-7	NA	TGCGCGGACCGGGGTACGGGAGAAGCCTACGAGCAGTACTTC	CADRGTGEAYEQYF
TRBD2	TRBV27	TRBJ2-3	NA	TGTGCCAGCAGTATGGGGACTAGTTATGTTACGCAGTATTTT	CASSMGTSYVTQYF
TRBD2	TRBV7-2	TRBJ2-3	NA	TGTGCCAGCAGCCCCGGGGGGGAGTTCACAGATACGCAGTATTTT	CASSPGGEFTDTQYF
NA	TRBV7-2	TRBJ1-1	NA	TGTGCCAGCAGCTTCGGATCAGGAGCTTTCTTT	CASSFGSGAFF
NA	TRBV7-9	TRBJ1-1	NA	TGTGCCAGCAGCTTTCCTGGCGGAAAGAACACTGAAGCTTTCTTT	CASSFPGGKNTEAFF
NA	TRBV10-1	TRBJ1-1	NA	TGCGCCAGCAGTGCTCAGGTGAACACTGAAGCTTTCTTT	CASSAQVNTEAFF
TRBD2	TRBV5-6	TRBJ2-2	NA	TGTGCCAGCAGCCGGCGGTCGGGAGGGCCTTCGAACACCGGGGAGCTGTTTTTT	CASSRRSGGPSNTGELFF
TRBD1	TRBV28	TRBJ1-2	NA	TGTGCCAGCAGTTACACCGGGACAGCGGTATTAGGCTACACCTTC	CASSYTGTAVLGYTF
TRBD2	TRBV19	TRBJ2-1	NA	TGTGCCAGTAGTATCGGACTAGCCAATGAGCAGTTCTTC	CASSIGLANEQFF
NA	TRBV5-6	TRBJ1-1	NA	TGTGCCAGCAGCATGACACTTAACACTGAAGCTTTCTTT	CASSMTLNTEAFF
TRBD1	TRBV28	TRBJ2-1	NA	TGTGCCAGCAGCACAGGACAGGGGGATTACAATGAGCAGTTCTTC	CASSTGQGDYNEQFF
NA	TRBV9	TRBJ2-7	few	TGTGCCAGCAGCGAGGGGAATTCCGGGTACGAGCAGTACTTC	CASSEGNSGYEQYF
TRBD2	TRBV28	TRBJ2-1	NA	TGTGCCAGCAAGTGGACTAGCTACAATGAGCAGTTCTTC	CASKWTSYNEQFF
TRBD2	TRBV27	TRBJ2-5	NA	TGTGCCAGCAGTTTATCGGGACTAGCGGGAACCCAGTACTTC	CASSLSGLAGTQYF
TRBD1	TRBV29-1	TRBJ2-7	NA	TGCAGCGTTGGGGGGACAGGGGGCCCCTACGAGCAGTACTTC	CSVGGTGGPYEQYF
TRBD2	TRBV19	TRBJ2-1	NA	TGTGCCAGTAGTATAAGCGGGAGCTCCTACAATGAGCAGTTCTTC	CASSISGSSYNEQFF
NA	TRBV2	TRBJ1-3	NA	TGTGCCAGCAGCAGGCAAGGAAACACCATATATTTT	CASSRQGNTIYF
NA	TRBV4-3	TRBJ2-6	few	TGCGCCAGCAGCCAAGATGGGGGGACTGGGGCCAACGTCCTGACTTTC	CASSQDGGTGANVLTF
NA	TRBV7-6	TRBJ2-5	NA	TGTGCCAGCAGCTTAGAATACATGAAAGAGACCCAGTACTTC	CASSLEYMKETQYF
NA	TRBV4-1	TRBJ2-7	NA	TGCGCCAGCAGCCAAGTCCTCCCGTCCTACGAGCAGTACTTC	CASSQVLPSYEQYF
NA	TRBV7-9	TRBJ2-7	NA	TGTGCCAGCAGAGGTCGGGACACTCAGCAGTACTTC	CASRGRDTQQYF
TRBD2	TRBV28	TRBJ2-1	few	TGTGCCAGCAGTTTGGGAAGGGTGGCTAGCGGGACATTCAATGAGCAGTTCTTC	CASSLGRVASGTFNEQFF
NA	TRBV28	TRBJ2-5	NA	TGTGCCAGCAGTCTCCGGACAATACAAGAGACCCAGTACTTC	CASSLRTIQETQYF
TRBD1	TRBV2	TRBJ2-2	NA	TGTGCCAGCACTAAGGGACAGAGAGGGCCCAGGGGCGTGACGAACACCGGGGAGCTGTTTTTT	CASTKGQRGPRGVTNTGELFF
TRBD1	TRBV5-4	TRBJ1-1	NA	TGTGCCAGCAGCCTAGGGACAGCCACAATGAACACTGAAGCTTTCTTT	CASSLGTATMNTEAFF
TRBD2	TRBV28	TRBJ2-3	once	TGTGCCAGCAGTTTCCCCCGGACTAGAGGGAGCACAGATACGCAGTATTTT	CASSFPRTRGSTDTQYF
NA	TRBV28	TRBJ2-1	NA	TGTGCCAGCAGTCCGTCCACTAGGCCCGGTTTCAATGAGCAGTTCTTC	CASSPSTRPGFNEQFF
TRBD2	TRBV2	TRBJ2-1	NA	TGTGCCAGCAGTACACAGCGGGAGGGCCTCGCGATAAATGAGCAGTTCTTC	CASSTQREGLAINEQFF
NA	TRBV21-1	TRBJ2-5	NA	TGTGCCAGCAGCAAAGGACTAGCGGGAGTTACAGGGGAGACCCAGTACTTC	CASSKGLAGVTGETQYF
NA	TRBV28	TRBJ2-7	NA	TGTGCCAGCGGTAGGAGGGGCGCAGAGCAGTACTTC	CASGRRGAEQYF
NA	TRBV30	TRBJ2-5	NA	TGTGCCTGGAGGACTAGGGGGCTGTCAAAAGAGACCCAGTACTTC	CAWRTRGLSKETQYF
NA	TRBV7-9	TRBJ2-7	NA	TGTGCCAGCAGCTTTGAGGGGTACAGGGACGAGCAGTACTTC	CASSFEGYRDEQYF
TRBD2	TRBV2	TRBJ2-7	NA	TGTGCCAGCAGCGGACTAGCGGGGAGATCCTACGAGCAGTACTTC	CASSGLAGRSYEQYF
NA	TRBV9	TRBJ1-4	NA	TGTGCCAGCAGCGTAGGCCCGGCAGGGTATACAACTAATGAAAAACTGTTTTTT	CASSVGPAGYTTNEKLFF
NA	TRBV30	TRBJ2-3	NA	TGTGCCTGGAGTGTCTCAGATACGCAGTATTTT	CAWSVSDTQYF
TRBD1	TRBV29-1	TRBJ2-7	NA	TGCAGCGTTGGGACAGGGATGACCTACGAGCAGTACTTC	CSVGTGMTYEQYF
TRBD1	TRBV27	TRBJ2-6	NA	TGTGCCAGCGGGTCCTGGACAGGGGCTGGGGCCAACGTCCTGACTTTC	CASGSWTGAGANVLTF
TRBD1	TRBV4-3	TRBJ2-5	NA	TGCGCCAGCAGCCAAGCCGGGACAGGGGGCGAGACCCAGTACTTC	CASSQAGTGGETQYF
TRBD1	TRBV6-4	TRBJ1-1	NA	TGTGCCAGCAGCGAGACAGGGAGGACTGAAGCTTTCTTT	CASSETGRTEAFF
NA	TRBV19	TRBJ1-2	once	TGTGCCAGTAGTATCGACACCATCGATGGCTACACCTTC	CASSIDTIDGYTF
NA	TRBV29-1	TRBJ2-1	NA	TGCAGCCACACAGGGGGGGATTCTGAGCAGTTCTTC	CSHTGGDSEQFF